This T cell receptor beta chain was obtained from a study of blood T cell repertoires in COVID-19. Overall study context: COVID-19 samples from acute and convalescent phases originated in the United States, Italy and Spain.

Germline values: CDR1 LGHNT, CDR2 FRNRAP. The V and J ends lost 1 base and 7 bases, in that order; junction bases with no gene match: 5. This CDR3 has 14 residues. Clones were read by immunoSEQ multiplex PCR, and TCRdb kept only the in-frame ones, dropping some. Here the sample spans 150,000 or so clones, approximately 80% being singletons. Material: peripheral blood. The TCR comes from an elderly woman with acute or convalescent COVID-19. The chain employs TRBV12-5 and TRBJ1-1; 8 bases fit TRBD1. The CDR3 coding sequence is TGTGCTAGTGGTTTGGGCAGGGGGCGAGGTGAAGCTTTCTTT. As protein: CASGLGRGRGEAFF.